Listed here is a single T cell receptor (beta chain). Which antigen it targets is not known. Base quality data are lacking; no much larger clone is found one base away. To sequence the TCRbeta CDR3 region, genomic DNA was isolated from the sorted cells. TCRbeta CDR3 regions were sequenced using the immunoSEQ Assay. TCRdb took this table from immuneACCESS and kept in-frame rearrangements with V and J called. Such tables lack part of the clones; where checked against another copy, unresolved V genes explain under half of the gap, and the rest is unexplained. This sample lists about 84,000 clones; approximately 84% were detected once. Approximately 2.6% of the sample belongs to the ten largest clones. This entry comes from a study of OX40 agonist ivuxolimab in advanced cancers. Some background on the complete study: Ivuxolimab was a fully human IgG2 agonistic monoclonal antibody targeting the costimulatory receptor OX40 (CD134). The paper reports the monotherapy dose-escalation portion (N of about 50 patients) of the phase I ivuxolimab trial. Peripheral TCRbeta sequencing aimed to test whether ivuxolimab altered TCR sequence diversity and caused clonal T-cell expansion. Of the approximately 50 patients in dose escalation, 19 had hepatocellular carcinoma, about 15 had melanoma, 9 had renal cell carcinoma and 9 had head and neck cancer. Patients were allowed to have had prior anti-PD-1, anti-PD-L1 or anti-CTLA-4 therapy, and 30% to 40% of the dose-escalation patients had previously received checkpoint inhibitors. Intravenous ivuxolimab was administered to patients every 2 weeks at six dose levels: 0.01, 0.1, 0.3, 1.5, 3 and 10 mg/kg. A male proportion of almost 85% and a mean age of about 60 years, ranging from about 23 to 79, were recorded for the dose-escalation cohort. Partial responses occurred in three dose-escalation patients: two with cutaneous melanoma and one with hepatocellular carcinoma. The full study reports these points: In the 0.1-3.0 mg/kg groups, partial responders had among the lowest normalized peripheral clonal expansion, particularly in CD8+ T cells. The antigen specificity of the clonally expanded peripheral T cells was not determined. Clonal expansion of both CD4+ and CD8+ blood T cells was observed from baseline to week 6 at doses 0.1 to 3.0 mg/kg. On average, CD8+ T cells showed more expanded clones than CD4+ T cells after ivuxolimab. Low levels of normalized T-cell clonal expansion were also seen in some nonresponding patients.

The cysteine opens and the valine closes a CDR3 of 14 amino acids. The kept DNA is CDR3 alone, 42 bases in frame from the first base. Germline trimming amounts to 6 bases on V and 3 bases on J, with 7 as the count of junction bases outside the gene matches. According to the germline V gene, CDR1 reads MNHEY and CDR2 reads SVGAGI. Patients with a history of autoimmune disease or receiving systemic immunosuppression were excluded from the trial. Peripheral blood for TCR sequencing was drawn from every dose cohort at baseline, at cycle 4 day 1 and at cycle 7 day 1. The samples were drawn from a first-in-human, open-label, multicenter phase I dose-escalation trial of ivuxolimab. Adults with locally advanced or metastatic melanoma, renal cell, hepatocellular, or head and neck squamous cell carcinoma were enrolled in the trial. CD4+ and CD8+ T cells were sorted separately from peripheral blood before TCR sequencing.

The TCR originated in an adult with an advanced solid tumor such as melanoma, head and neck, liver or kidney cancer. This chain joins TRBV6-5 to TRBJ2-7; the central 8 bases match TRBD1. This material consisted of CD4+ or CD8+ T cells sorted from blood, taken in a trial of the OX40 agonist ivuxolimab. The sequenced DNA is TGTGCCAGCAGCTCCGGGACAGGCGACTACGAGCAGTACGTC. Translated, this is CASSSGTGDYEQYV.